This T cell receptor (beta chain) was recorded in a study of shared clonotypes between healthy human individuals. The germline CDR1 and CDR2 sequences are SGHVS and FQNEAQ. The CDR3 sequence is 15 residues long. V shed 5 bases and J shed 5 bases, with 18 bases lying between them. Sequencing used immunoSEQ multiplex PCR; TCRdb keeps in-frame clones, though not all of them. In the table there are over 2 million clones, 85% to 95% of which are singletons. General study results and limits: Sorted-subset sequencing was shown by rarefaction to be incomplete despite large depth. The study generally estimated greater richness for naive than memory subsets.

This clone was counted a single time. Its antigen is currently unknown. Sequences were obtained from naive CD4+ T cells from PBMCs. As to subset: CD45RA+ positively selected. V gene TRBV7-8 combines with J gene TRBJ2-5; D is perhaps TRBD1 (5 bases). This receptor was taken from a man younger than 30 in good health. Some clones in this sample may be carry-over from other donors' samples. In DNA form, the CDR3 reads TGTGCCAGCAGCCCCCCTTGGCAGGGTGGGGAGACCCAGTACTTC. Translated, it gives CASSPPWQGGETQYF.